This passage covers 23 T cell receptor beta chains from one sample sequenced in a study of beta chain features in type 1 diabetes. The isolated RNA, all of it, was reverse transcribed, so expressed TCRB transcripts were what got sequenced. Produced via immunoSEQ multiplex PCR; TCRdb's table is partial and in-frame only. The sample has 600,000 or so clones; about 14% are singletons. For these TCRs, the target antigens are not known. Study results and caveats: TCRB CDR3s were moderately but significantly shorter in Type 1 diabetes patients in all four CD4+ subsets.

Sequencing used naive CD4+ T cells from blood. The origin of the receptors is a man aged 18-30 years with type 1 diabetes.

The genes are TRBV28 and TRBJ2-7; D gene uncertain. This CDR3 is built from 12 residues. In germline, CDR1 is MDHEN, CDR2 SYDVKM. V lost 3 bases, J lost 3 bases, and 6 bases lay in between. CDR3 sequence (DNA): TGTGCCAGCAGTTTTAACCGCTACGAGCAGTACTTC. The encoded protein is CASSFNRYEQYF.

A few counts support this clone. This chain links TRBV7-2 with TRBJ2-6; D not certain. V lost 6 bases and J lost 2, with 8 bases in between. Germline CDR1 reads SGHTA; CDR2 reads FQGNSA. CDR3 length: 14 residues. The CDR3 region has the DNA TGTGCCAGCAGTCAGACCCCTGGGGCCAACGTCCTGACTTTC. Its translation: CASSQTPGANVLTF.

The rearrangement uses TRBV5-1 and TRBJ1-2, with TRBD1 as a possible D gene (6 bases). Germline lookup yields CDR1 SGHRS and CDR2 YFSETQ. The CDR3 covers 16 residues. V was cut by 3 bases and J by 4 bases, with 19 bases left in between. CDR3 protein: CASSSSPGTGFYGYTF. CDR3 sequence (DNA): TGCGCCAGCAGCTCTTCCCCCGGAACAGGGTTCTATGGCTACACCTTC.

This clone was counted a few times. CDR3 region: CASKSLNRGLYEQYF. The CDR3 DNA follows: TGTGCCAGCAAATCCCTTAACAGGGGGCTCTACGAGCAGTACTTC. The chain uses TRBV2 and TRBJ2-7, with TRBD1 identical over 9 bases. CDR3 length equals 15 residues. Trimming at V came to 7 bases and at J to 3 bases, leaving 10 bases not matched to a gene. Germline V lookup: CDR1 SNHLY, CDR2 FYNNEI.

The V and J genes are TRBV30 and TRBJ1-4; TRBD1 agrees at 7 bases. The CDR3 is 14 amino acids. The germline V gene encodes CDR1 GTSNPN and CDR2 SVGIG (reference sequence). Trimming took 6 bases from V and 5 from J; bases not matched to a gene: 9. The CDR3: CACPKGGQNEKLFF. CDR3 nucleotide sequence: TGTGCCTGCCCAAAAGGGGGACAGAATGAAAAACTGTTTTTT.

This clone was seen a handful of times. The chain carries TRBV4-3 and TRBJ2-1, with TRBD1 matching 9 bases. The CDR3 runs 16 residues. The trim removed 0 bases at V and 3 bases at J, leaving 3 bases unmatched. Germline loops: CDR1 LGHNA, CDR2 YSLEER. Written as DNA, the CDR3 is TGCGCCAGCAGCCAAGAACCGGACAGGGGCTACAATGAGCAGTTCTTC. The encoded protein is CASSQEPDRGYNEQFF.

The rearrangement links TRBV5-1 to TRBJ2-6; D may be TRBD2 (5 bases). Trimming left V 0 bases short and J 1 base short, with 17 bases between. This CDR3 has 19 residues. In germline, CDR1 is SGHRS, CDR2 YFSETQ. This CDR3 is CASSLGYVRTESGANVLTF. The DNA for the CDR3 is TGCGCCAGCAGCTTGGGGTATGTCAGGACTGAATCTGGGGCCAACGTCCTGACTTTC.

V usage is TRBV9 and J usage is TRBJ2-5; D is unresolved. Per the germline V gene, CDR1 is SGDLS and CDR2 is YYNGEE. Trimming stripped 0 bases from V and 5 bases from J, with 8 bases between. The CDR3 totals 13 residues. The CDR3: CASSVALGETQYF. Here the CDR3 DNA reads TGTGCCAGCAGCGTAGCGCTGGGGGAGACCCAGTACTTC.

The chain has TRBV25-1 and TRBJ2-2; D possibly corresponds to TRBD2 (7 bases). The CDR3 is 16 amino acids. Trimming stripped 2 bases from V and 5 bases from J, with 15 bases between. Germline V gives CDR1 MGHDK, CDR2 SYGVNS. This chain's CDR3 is CASSESGTTGTGELFF. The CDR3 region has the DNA TGTGCCAGCAGTGAAAGCGGGACCACAGGGACCGGGGAGCTGTTTTTT.

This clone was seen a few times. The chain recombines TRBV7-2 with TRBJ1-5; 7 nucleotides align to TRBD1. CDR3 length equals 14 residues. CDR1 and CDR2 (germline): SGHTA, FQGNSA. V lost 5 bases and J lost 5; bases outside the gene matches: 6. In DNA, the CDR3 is TGTGCCAGCAGCAGACAGGGTGGATATCAGCCCCAGCATTTT. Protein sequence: CASSRQGGYQPQHF.

CDR3 sequence reads: CASSQEPSAGSGNTIYF. For the CDR3, the DNA is TGCGCCAGCAGCCAAGAGCCATCGGCAGGGTCTGGAAACACCATATATTTT. The gene calls are TRBV4-3 and TRBJ1-3; TRBD1 might be the D (5 bases). The CDR3 consists of 17 residues. V lost 0 bases and J lost 1, with 13 bases in between. Germline V gene sequence: CDR1 LGHNA, CDR2 YSLEER.

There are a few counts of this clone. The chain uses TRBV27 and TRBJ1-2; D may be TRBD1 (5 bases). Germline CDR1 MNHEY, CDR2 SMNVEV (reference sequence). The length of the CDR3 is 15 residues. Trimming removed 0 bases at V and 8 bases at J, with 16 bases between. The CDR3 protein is CASSLSSRVRGGYTF. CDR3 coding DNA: TGTGCCAGCAGTTTATCGAGCAGGGTGAGAGGGGGCTACACCTTC.

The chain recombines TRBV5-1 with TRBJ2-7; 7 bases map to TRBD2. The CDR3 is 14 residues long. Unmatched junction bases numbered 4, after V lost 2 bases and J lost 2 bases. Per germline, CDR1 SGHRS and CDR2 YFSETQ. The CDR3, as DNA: TGCGCCAGCAGCTTTAGCGGGCGACCCTACGAGCAGTACTTC. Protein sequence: CASSFSGRPYEQYF.

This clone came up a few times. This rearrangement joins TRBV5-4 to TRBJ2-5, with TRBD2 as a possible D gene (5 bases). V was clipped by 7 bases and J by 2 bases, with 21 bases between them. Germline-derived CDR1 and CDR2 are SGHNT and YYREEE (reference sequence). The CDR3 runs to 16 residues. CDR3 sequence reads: CASVPSPAGPQETQYF. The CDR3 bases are TGTGCCAGCGTACCAAGCCCTGCGGGTCCACAAGAGACCCAGTACTTC.

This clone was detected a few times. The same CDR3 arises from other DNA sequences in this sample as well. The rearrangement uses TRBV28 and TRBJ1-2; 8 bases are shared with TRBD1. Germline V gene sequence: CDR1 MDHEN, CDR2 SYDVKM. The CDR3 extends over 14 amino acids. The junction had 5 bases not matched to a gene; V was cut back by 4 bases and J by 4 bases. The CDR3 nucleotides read TGTGCCAGCAGTTCCGGACAGGGCGCCTATGGCTACACCTTC. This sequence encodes CASSSGQGAYGYTF.

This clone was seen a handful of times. CDR3 protein: CASRRAFLGANVLTF. The DNA of the CDR3 is TGTGCCAGCAGGCGAGCATTTTTAGGAGCCAACGTCCTGACTTTC. The chain recombines TRBV6-5 with TRBJ2-6, with D unclear. Trimming stripped 6 bases from V and 7 bases from J, with 16 bases between. Looked up from germline, CDR1 is MNHEY and CDR2 is SVGAGI. CDR3 length: 15 residues.

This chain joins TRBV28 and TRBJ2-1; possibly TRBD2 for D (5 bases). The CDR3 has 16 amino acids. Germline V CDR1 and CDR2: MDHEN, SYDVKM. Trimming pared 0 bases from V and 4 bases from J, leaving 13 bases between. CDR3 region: CASSLWASGLYNEQFF. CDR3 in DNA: TGTGCCAGCAGTTTATGGGCCTCAGGACTTTACAATGAGCAGTTCTTC.

CDR3 DNA sequence: TGTGCCAGCAGCACCCAGGGGAACACTGAAGCTTTCTTT. Translation gives CASSTQGNTEAFF. The rearrangement uses TRBV7-3 and TRBJ1-1; D is perhaps TRBD1 (5 bases). Per germline, CDR1 SGHTA and CDR2 FQGTGA. Between the trimmed V and J ends, which lost 5 bases and 1 base, there was a span of 8 bases. This CDR3 comprises 13 residues.

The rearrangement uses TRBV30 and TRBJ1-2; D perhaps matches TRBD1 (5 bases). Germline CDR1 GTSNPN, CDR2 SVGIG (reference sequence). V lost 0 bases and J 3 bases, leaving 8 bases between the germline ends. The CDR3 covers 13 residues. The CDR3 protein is CAWSVDSYYGYTF. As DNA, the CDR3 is TGTGCCTGGAGTGTTGACAGCTACTATGGCTACACCTTC.

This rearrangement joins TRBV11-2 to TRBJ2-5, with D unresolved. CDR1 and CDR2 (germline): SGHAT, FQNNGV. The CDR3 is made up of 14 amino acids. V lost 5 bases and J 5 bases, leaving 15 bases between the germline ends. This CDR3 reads CASSTDGFGETQYF. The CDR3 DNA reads TGTGCCAGCAGCACGGACGGTTTCGGGGAGACCCAGTACTTC.

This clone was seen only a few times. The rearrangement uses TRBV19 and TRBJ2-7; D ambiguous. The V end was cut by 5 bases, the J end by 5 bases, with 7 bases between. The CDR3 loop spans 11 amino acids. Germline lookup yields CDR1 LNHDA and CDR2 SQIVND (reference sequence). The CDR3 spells CASSGADEQYF. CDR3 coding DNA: TGTGCCAGTAGTGGAGCAGACGAGCAGTACTTC. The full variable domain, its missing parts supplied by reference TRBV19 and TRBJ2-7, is DGGITQSPKYLFRKEGQNVTLSCEQNLNHDAMYWYRQDPGQGLRLIYYSQIVNDFQKGDIAEGYSVSREKKESFPLTVTSAQKNPTAFYLCASSGADEQYFGPGTRLTVT.

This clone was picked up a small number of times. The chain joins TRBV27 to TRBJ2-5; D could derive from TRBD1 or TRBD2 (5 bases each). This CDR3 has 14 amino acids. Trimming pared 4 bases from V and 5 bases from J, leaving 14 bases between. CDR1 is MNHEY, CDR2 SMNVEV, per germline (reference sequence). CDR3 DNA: TGTGCCAGCAGTTGGGGGAGTACTGTGGAGACCCAGTACTTC. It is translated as CASSWGSTVETQYF.

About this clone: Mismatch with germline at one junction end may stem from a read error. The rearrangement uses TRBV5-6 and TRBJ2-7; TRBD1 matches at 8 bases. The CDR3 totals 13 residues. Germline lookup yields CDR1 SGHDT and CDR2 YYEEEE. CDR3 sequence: CASSLAGQGRMNF. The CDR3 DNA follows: TGTGCCAGCAGCTTGGCCGGACAGGGTCGAATGAACTTC.